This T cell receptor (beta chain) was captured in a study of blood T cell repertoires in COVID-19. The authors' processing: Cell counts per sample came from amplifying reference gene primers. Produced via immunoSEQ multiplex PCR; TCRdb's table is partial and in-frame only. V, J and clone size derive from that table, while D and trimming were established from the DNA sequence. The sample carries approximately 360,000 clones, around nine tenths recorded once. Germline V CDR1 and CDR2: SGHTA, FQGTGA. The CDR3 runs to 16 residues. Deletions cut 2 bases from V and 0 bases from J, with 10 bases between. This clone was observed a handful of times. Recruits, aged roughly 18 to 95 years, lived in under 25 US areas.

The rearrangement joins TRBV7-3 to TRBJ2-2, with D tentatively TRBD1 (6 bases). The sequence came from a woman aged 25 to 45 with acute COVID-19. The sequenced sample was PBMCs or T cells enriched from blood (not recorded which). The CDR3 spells CASSLYGGANTGELFF. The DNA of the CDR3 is TGTGCCAGCAGCTTATATGGGGGCGCGAACACCGGGGAGCTGTTTTTT.